A selection of T cell receptor beta chains follows, all from one sample in a study of shared clonotypes between healthy human individuals. Profiling relied on immunoSEQ multiplex PCR, and the TCRdb table lists in-frame clones only, not all of them. The table has around 2,000,000 clones, roughly 94% seen once; the top ten hold 0.1% to 0.15%. The sequenced sample was naive CD4+ T cells sorted from blood. The receptor set was obtained from a man between 18 and 29 years old in good health. The CDR3 runs from the conserved cysteine through the conserved F or W. D genes are given only for firm matches. Size is stated for part of the rows, as once, few or many counts, or as a class when the clone is expanded.

V gene: TRBV11-2; clone size: -; D gene: TRBD1; J gene: TRBJ1-3; CDR3 DNA: TGTGCCAGCAGCTCGCTGGTCGGGACAGGGAGAAACACCATATATTTT; CDR3 protein: CASSSLVGTGRNTIYF
V gene: TRBV7-2; clone size: -; D gene: -; J gene: TRBJ2-7; CDR3 DNA: TGTGCCAGCAGCTTCACAGGATCCTACGAGCAGTACTTC; CDR3 protein: CASSFTGSYEQYF
V gene: TRBV7-7; clone size: -; D gene: -; J gene: TRBJ2-2; CDR3 DNA: TGTGCTAGCAGCGTCGACAGGTCTGGAACCGGGGAGCTGTTTTTT; CDR3 protein: CASSVDRSGTGELFF
V gene: TRBV11-2; clone size: -; D gene: TRBD1; J gene: TRBJ1-1; CDR3 DNA: TGTGCCAGCAGCTTAGGACCCGGGACAGTGAACACTGAAGCTTTCTTT; CDR3 protein: CASSLGPGTVNTEAFF
V gene: TRBV5-8; clone size: once; D gene: TRBD2; J gene: TRBJ2-1; CDR3 DNA: TGTGCCAGCAGCCTTAGCGGGAGCTCCTACAATGAGCAGTTCTTC; CDR3 protein: CASSLSGSSYNEQFF
V gene: TRBV4-2; clone size: -; D gene: -; J gene: TRBJ1-1; CDR3 DNA: TGTGCCAGCAGCCAAGATTATCAGGCATTCGGATTAGAAGCTTTCTTT; CDR3 protein: CASSQDYQAFGLEAFF
V gene: TRBV2; clone size: -; D gene: -; J gene: TRBJ1-6; CDR3 DNA: TGTGCCAGCAGTGAGCGAGACGGAAATAATTCACCCCTCCACTTT; CDR3 protein: CASSERDGNNSPLHF
V gene: TRBV6-1; clone size: -; D gene: TRBD2; J gene: TRBJ2-7; CDR3 DNA: TGTGCCAGCAGTGAAAAAGCGGGAGAGCAGTACTTC; CDR3 protein: CASSEKAGEQYF
V gene: TRBV2; clone size: -; D gene: -; J gene: TRBJ2-7; CDR3 DNA: TGTGCCAGCAGCCCTCGGCGGTCGGGGGCCTACGAGCAGTACTTC; CDR3 protein: CASSPRRSGAYEQYF
V gene: TRBV10-3; clone size: -; D gene: -; J gene: TRBJ1-5; CDR3 DNA: TGTGCCATCCAGGGGTCAACCGATCAGCCCCAGCATTTT; CDR3 protein: CAIQGSTDQPQHF
V gene: TRBV6-1; clone size: -; D gene: -; J gene: TRBJ1-6; CDR3 DNA: TGTGCCAGCAGTGAAGCGGGACACAGGTCTTCACCCCTCCACTTT; CDR3 protein: CASSEAGHRSSPLHF
V gene: TRBV19; clone size: -; D gene: -; J gene: TRBJ2-7; CDR3 DNA: TGTGCCAGTAGAAGGGGGAACTCCTACGAGCAGTACTTC; CDR3 protein: CASRRGNSYEQYF
V gene: TRBV7-3; clone size: -; D gene: TRBD1; J gene: TRBJ2-7; CDR3 DNA: TGTGCCAGCAGCTTAGGTGGGACAGGCTACGAGCAGTACTTC; CDR3 protein: CASSLGGTGYEQYF
V gene: TRBV7-6; clone size: -; D gene: -; J gene: TRBJ2-3; CDR3 DNA: TGTGCCAGCAGCTTAGTTCGGACCGGTAGCACAGATACGCAGTATTTT; CDR3 protein: CASSLVRTGSTDTQYF
V gene: TRBV6-1; clone size: -; D gene: -; J gene: TRBJ2-6; CDR3 DNA: TGTGCCAGCAGTGAACAGGGCTCTGGGGCCAACGTCCTGACTTTC; CDR3 protein: CASSEQGSGANVLTF
V gene: TRBV10-3; clone size: -; D gene: -; J gene: TRBJ2-4; CDR3 DNA: TGTGCCATCAGTGAGTCCGCAGGAGGGCTAGCCAAAAACATTCAGTACTTC; CDR3 protein: CAISESAGGLAKNIQYF
V gene: TRBV29-1; clone size: -; D gene: -; J gene: TRBJ2-7; CDR3 DNA: TGCAGCGTTGAAGGGGGTACCTACGAGCAGTACTTC; CDR3 protein: CSVEGGTYEQYF
V gene: TRBV9; clone size: -; D gene: TRBD2; J gene: TRBJ2-2; CDR3 DNA: TGTGCCAGCAGCGCCCGGACTAGCGGGAACACCGGGGAGCTGTTCTTT; CDR3 protein: CASSARTSGNTGELFF
V gene: TRBV4-3; clone size: -; D gene: TRBD1; J gene: TRBJ1-4; CDR3 DNA: TGCGCCAGCAGCCAAGGTGACAGGGTCGGCGAAAAACTGTTTTTT; CDR3 protein: CASSQGDRVGEKLFF
V gene: TRBV5-4; clone size: -; D gene: TRBD2; J gene: TRBJ2-1; CDR3 DNA: TGTGCCAGCAGCTCTGCGCGGGAGCCCTACAATGAGCAGTTCTTC; CDR3 protein: CASSSAREPYNEQFF
V gene: TRBV2; clone size: -; D gene: -; J gene: TRBJ1-5; CDR3 DNA: TGTGCCAGCAGTGCGGTGTCAGGTCGCGCGTATAGCAATCAGCCCCAGCATTTT; CDR3 protein: CASSAVSGRAYSNQPQHF
V gene: TRBV5-4; clone size: once; D gene: -; J gene: TRBJ2-1; CDR3 DNA: TGTGCCAGCAGCTCCAGGACAGATTCCAATGAGCAGTTCTTC; CDR3 protein: CASSSRTDSNEQFF